Included here is one TCR beta chain sequence, with context. The source of the sample is a study of blood T cell repertoires in COVID-19. Study details: Nucleic acid was either cDNA or gDNA, and it came from T cells, B-cell-depleted T cells, or PBMCs.

Authors' data handling: Amplification of reference gene primers was used by the study to estimate nucleated cell counts. Measured with immunoSEQ multiplex PCR; TCRdb has only the in-frame clones, and not every one. For V, J and clone size, that table is used; D and trimming come from the DNA. Altogether roughly 16,000 clones are present, more than 75% being singletons, with the ten largest covering about 15%. Germline V gives CDR1 KGHSH, CDR2 LQKENI. The V and J ends lost 4 bases and 2 bases, in that order; junction bases with no gene match: 7. The CDR3 runs 15 residues. The chain couples TRBV18 to TRBJ2-7, with 8 bases matching TRBD2. The sequenced sample was peripheral blood. The receptor was derived from a human donor with active COVID-19. The donor label of this sample is uncertain. This chain's CDR3 is CASSLDSGAPYEQYF. For the CDR3, the DNA is TGTGCCAGCTCACTTGATAGCGGGGCCCCCTACGAGCAGTACTTC.